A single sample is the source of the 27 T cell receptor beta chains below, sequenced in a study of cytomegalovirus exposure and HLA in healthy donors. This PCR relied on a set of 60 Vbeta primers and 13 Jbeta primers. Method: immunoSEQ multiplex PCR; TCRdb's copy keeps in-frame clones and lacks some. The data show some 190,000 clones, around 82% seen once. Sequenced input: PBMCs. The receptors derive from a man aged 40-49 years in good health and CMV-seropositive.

The CDR3 is CASSLWQGVYGYTF. In DNA, the CDR3 is TGTGCCAGCAGTTTATGGCAGGGGGTCTATGGCTACACCTTC. The chain recombines TRBV28 with TRBJ1-2, with TRBD1 matching over 7 bases. Germline V CDR1 and CDR2: MDHEN, SYDVKM. The CDR3 has 14 residues. Trimming took 0 bases from V and 4 from J; bases not matched to a gene: 2.

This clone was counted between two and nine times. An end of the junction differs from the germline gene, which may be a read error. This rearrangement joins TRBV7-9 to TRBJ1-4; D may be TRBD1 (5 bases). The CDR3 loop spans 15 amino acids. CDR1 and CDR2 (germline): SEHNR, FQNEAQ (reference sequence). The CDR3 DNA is TGTTCCAGCAGCTTAGTCCCCAGGGATGAAGAAAAACTGTTTTTT. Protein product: CSSSLVPRDEEKLFF. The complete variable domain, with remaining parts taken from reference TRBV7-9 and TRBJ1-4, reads DTGVSQNPRHKITKRGQNVTFRCDPISEHNRLYWYRQTLGQGPEFLTYFQNEAQLEKSRLLSDRFSAERPKGSFSTLEIQRTEQGDSAMYLCSSSLVPRDEEKLFFGSGTQLSVL.

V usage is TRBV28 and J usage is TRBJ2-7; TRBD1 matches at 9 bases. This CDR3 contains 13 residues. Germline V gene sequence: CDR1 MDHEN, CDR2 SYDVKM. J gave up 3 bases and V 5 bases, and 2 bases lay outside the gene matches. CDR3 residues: CASSRTGVYEQYF. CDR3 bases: TGTGCCAGCAGTCGGACAGGGGTCTACGAGCAGTACTTC. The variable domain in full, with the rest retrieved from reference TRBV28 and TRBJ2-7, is DVKVTQSSRYLVKRTGEKVFLECVQDMDHENMFWYRQDPGLGLRLIYFSYDVKMKEKGDIPEGYSVSREKKERFSLILESASTNQTSMYLCASSRTGVYEQYFGPGTRLTVT.

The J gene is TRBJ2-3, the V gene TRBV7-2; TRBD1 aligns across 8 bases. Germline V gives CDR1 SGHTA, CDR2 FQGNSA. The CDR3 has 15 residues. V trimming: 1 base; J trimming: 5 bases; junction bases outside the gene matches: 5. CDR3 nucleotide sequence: TGTGCCAGCAGCTTAGGGACAGGGTTTTTAGATACGCAGTATTTT. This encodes CASSLGTGFLDTQYF.

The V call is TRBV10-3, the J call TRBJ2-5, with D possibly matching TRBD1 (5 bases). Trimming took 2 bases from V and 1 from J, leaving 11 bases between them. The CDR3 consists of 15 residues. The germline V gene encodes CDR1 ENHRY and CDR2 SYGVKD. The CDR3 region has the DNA TGTGCCATCAGTGAGCGAAGGGGATTCCAAGAGACCCAGTACTTC. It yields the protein CAISERRGFQETQYF.

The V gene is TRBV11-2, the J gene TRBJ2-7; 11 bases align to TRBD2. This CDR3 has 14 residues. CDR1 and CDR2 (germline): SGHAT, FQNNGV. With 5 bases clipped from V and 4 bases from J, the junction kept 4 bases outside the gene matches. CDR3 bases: TGTGCCAGCAGCCTACTAGCGGGAGTGTACGAGCAGTACTTC. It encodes CASSLLAGVYEQYF.

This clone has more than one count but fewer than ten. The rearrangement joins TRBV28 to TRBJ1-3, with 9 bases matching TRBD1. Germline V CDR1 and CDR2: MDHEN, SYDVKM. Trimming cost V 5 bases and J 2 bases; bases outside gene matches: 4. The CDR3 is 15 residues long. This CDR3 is CASSNDRGAGNTIYF. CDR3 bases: TGTGCCAGCAGTAACGACAGGGGGGCTGGAAACACCATATATTTT.

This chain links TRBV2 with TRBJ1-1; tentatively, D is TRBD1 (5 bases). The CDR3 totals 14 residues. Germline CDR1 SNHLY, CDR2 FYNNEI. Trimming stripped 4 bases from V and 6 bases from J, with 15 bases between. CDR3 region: CASSGGGVAAEAFF. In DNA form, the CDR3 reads TGTGCCAGCAGTGGTGGGGGAGTAGCGGCTGAAGCTTTCTTT.

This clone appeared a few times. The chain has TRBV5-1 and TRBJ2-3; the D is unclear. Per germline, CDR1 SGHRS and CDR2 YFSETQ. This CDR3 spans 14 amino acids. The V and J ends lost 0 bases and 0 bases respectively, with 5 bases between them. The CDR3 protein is CASSLDGSTDTQYF. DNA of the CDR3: TGCGCCAGCAGCTTGGACGGGAGCACAGATACGCAGTATTTT.

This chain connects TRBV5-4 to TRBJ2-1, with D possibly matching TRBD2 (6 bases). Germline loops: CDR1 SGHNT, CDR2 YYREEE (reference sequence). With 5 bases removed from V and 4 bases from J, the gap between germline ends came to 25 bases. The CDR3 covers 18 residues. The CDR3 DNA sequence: TGTGCCAGCAGTCCCAATACAATGGCGGGACTGGGGTACAATGAGCAGTTCTTC. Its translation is CASSPNTMAGLGYNEQFF.

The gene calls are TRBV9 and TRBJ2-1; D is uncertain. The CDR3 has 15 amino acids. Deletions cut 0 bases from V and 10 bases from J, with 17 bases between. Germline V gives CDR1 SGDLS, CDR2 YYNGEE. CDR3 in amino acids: CASSVGGSSIQEQFF. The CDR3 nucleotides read TGTGCCAGCAGCGTAGGAGGTTCCTCAATCCAAGAGCAGTTCTTC.

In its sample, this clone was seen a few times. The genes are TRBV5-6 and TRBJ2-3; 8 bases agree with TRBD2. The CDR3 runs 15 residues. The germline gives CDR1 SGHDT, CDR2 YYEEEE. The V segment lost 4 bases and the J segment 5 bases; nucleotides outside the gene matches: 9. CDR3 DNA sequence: TGTGCCAGCAGCCCTAGCGGGCCTGGCGGAGATACGCAGTATTTT. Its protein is CASSPSGPGGDTQYF.

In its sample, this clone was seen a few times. CDR3 DNA sequence: TGTGCCAGCGGGATCAGGGAGGCCTACAATGAGCAGTTCTTC. It codes for CASGIREAYNEQFF. The V gene is TRBV6-5, the J gene TRBJ2-1; the D gene is possibly TRBD2 (6 bases). The V gene's germline CDR1 is MNHEY and CDR2 SVGAGI. The CDR3 has 14 amino acids. V was trimmed by 8 bases and J by 2 bases, leaving 13 bases between them.

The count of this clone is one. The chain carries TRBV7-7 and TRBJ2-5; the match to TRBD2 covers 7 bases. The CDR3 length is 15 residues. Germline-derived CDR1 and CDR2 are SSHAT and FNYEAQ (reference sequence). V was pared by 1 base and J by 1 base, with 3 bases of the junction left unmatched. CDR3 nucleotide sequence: TGTGCCAGCAGCTTAGAGGCTAGCGGCCAAGAGACCCAGTACTTC. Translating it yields CASSLEASGQETQYF. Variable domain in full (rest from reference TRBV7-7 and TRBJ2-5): GAGVSQSPRYKVTKRGQDVTLRCDPISSHATLYWYQQALGQGPEFLTYFNYEAQPDKSGLPSDRFSAERPEGSISTLTIQRTEQRDSAMYRCASSLEASGQETQYFGPGTRLLVL.

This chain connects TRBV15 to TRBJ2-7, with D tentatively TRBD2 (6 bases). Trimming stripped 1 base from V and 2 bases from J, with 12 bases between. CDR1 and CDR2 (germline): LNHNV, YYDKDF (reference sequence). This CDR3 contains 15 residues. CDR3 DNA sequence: TGTGCCACCAGCAGAGCCGGGACTCCTACCTACGAGCAGTACTTC. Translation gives CATSRAGTPTYEQYF.

The CDR3 region is CASSLAGDRVGTEAFF. CDR3 coding DNA: TGTGCCAGCAGCTTGGCCGGGGACAGGGTAGGAACTGAAGCTTTCTTT. The chain employs TRBV5-5 and TRBJ1-1; 9 nucleotides match TRBD1. V gave up 0 bases and J gave up 5 bases; unmatched junction bases: 8. Germline V gene data show CDR1 as SGHKS and CDR2 as YYEKEE (reference sequence). The CDR3 totals 16 residues. The full variable domain, with the rest looked up from reference TRBV5-5 and TRBJ1-1, is DAGVTQSPTHLIKTRGQQVTLRCSPISGHKSVSWYQQVLGQGPQFIFQYYEKEERGRGNFPDRFSARQFPNYSSELNVNALLLGDSALYLCASSLAGDRVGTEAFFGQGTRLTVV.

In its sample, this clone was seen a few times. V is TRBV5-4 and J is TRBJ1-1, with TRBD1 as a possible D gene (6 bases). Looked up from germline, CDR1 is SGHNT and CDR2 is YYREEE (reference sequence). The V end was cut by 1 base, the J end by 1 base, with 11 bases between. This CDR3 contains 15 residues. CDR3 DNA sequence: TGTGCCAGCAGCTTGCCAGGGGCGTCGAACACTGAAGCTTTCTTT. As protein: CASSLPGASNTEAFF.

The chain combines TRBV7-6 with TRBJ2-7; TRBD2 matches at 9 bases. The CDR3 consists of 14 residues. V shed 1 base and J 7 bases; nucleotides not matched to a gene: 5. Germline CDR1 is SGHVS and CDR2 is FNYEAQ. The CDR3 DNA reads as TGTGCCAGCAGCTTAGTAGCGGGAGCCGAAGAGCAGTACTTC. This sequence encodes CASSLVAGAEEQYF.

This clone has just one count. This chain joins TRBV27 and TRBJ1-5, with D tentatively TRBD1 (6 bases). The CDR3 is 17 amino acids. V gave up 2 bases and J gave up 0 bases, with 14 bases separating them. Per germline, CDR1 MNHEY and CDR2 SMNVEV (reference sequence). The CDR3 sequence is CASSLGGAGISNQPQHF. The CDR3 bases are TGTGCCAGCAGTTTAGGGGGCGCAGGGATTAGCAATCAGCCCCAGCATTTT.

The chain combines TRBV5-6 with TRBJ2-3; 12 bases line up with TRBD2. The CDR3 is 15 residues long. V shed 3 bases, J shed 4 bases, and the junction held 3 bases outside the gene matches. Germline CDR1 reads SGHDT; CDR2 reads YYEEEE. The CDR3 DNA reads TGTGCCAGCAGCTCAGGACTAGCGGGGTCAGATACGCAGTATTTT. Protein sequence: CASSSGLAGSDTQYF.

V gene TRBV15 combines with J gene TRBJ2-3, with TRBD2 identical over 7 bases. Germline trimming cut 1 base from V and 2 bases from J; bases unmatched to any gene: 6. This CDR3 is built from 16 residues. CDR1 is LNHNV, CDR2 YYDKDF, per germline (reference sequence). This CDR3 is CATSRAGGSLTDTQYF. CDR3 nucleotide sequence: TGTGCCACCAGCAGAGCGGGCGGGAGCCTCACAGATACGCAGTATTTT. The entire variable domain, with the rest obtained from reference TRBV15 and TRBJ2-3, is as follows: DAMVIQNPRYQVTQFGKPVTLSCSQTLNHNVMYWYQQKSSQAPKLLFHYYDKDFNNEADTPDNFQSRRPNTSFCFLDIRSPGLGDTAMYLCATSRAGGSLTDTQYFGPGTRLTVL.

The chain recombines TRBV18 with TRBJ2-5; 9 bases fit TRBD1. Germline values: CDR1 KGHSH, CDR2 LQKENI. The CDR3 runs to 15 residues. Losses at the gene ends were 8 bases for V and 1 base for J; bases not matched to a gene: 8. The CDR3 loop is CASTPTGGLQETQYF. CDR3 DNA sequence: TGTGCCAGCACTCCAACAGGGGGCCTCCAAGAGACCCAGTACTTC.

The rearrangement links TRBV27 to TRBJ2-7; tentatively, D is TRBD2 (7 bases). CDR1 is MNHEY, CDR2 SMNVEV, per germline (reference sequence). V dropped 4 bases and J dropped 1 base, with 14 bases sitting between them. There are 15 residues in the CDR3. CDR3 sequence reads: CASSWKAGHSYEQYF. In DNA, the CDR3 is TGTGCCAGCAGTTGGAAAGCGGGACATTCCTACGAGCAGTACTTC.

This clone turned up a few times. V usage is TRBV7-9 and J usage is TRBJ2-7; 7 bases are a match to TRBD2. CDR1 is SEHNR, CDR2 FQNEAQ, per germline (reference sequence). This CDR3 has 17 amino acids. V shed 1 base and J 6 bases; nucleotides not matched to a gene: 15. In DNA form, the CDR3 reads TGTGCCAGCAGCTTAGGTGATCGAGCGGGGCCGAAGGGCGAGCAGTACTTC. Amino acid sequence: CASSLGDRAGPKGEQYF.

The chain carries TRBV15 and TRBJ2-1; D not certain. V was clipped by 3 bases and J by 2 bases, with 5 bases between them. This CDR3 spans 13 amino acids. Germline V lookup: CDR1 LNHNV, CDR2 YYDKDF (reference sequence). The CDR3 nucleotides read TGTGCCACCAGCAGGGCAGCCTACAATGAGCAGTTCTTC. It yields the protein CATSRAAYNEQFF.

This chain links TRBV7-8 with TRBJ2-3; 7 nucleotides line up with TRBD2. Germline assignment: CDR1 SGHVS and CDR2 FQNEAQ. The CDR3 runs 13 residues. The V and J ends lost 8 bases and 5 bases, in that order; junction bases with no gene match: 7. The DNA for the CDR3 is TGTGCCAGCGGTGGACTAGTAATAGATACGCAGTATTTT. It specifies CASGGLVIDTQYF. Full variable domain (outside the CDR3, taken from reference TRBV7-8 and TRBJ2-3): GAGVSQSPRYKVAKRGQDVALRCDPISGHVSLFWYQQALGQGPEFLTYFQNEAQLDKSGLPSDRFFAERPEGSVSTLKIQRTQQEDSAVYLCASGGLVIDTQYFGPGTRLTVL.

CDR3 region: CASRFSDSLGYEQYF. DNA of the CDR3: TGCGCCAGCAGGTTTTCCGACAGCCTTGGCTACGAGCAGTACTTC. This sequence joins TRBV5-1 and TRBJ2-7; tentative D call: TRBD1 (5 bases). The CDR3 contains 15 residues. The V gene lost 5 bases and the J gene lost 3 bases, with 18 bases spanning the gap. Germline V gene data show CDR1 as SGHRS and CDR2 as YFSETQ.